The 26 T cell receptor beta chains reported below all come from one sample, sequenced in a study of T cell responses to AZD1222 COVID-19 vaccine. The protocol was immunoSEQ multiplex PCR, while the TCRdb copy is restricted to in-frame clones and leaves out a portion. The sample yields 150,000 or so clones, 85% to 95% seen once. Sequencing used peripheral blood, obtained on day 0 of AZD1222 vaccination. The receptors here all came from an adult in good health.

The chain links TRBV9 to TRBJ1-3; 9 bases are a match to TRBD1. Trimming removed 3 bases from V and 4 bases from J; junction bases left unmatched: 2. Looked up from germline, CDR1 is SGDLS and CDR2 is YYNGEE. This CDR3 is built from 14 residues. CDR3 in amino acids: CASSGTGAGNTIYF. The DNA for the CDR3 is TGTGCCAGCAGCGGGACAGGGGCAGGAAACACCATATATTTT.

This clone was observed once. The J gene is TRBJ2-1, the V gene TRBV9; TRBD1 is a possible D gene (7 bases). Germline V lookup: CDR1 SGDLS, CDR2 YYNGEE. The CDR3 sequence is 14 residues long. V was cut by 4 bases and J by 8 bases, with 16 bases left in between. CDR3 coding DNA: TGTGCCAGCAGCACGCGAACAGGGGAGGATGAGCAGTTCTTC. It specifies CASSTRTGEDEQFF.

V and J are TRBV27 and TRBJ2-2; D is undetermined. Trimming stripped 7 bases from V and 7 bases from J, with 7 bases between. Germline V CDR1 and CDR2: MNHEY, SMNVEV (reference sequence). The CDR3 extends over 11 amino acids. The CDR3 nucleotides read TGTGCCAGCACTGACGGCGGGGAGCTGTTTTTT. It specifies CASTDGGELFF.

The table lists this clone with a count of one. The V and J genes are TRBV7-9 and TRBJ2-1; the D gene could be TRBD1 or TRBD2 (6 bases each). From germline, CDR1 is SEHNR and CDR2 FQNEAQ (reference sequence). The CDR3 covers 16 residues. Trimming stripped 5 bases from V and 2 bases from J, with 16 bases between. CDR3 coding DNA: TGTGCCAGCAGCACACCCTCGGGGGCACCCTACAATGAGCAGTTCTTC. Translated: CASSTPSGAPYNEQFF.

V and J are TRBV5-1 and TRBJ1-2, with a possible D match to TRBD1 (5 bases). The CDR3 extends over 15 amino acids. Germline V gene sequence: CDR1 SGHRS, CDR2 YFSETQ. Trimming cost V 0 bases and J 4 bases, with 13 bases left between them. CDR3 protein: CASSLDPGLSYGYTF. The CDR3 nucleotides read TGCGCCAGCAGCTTGGATCCAGGGTTAAGCTATGGCTACACCTTC. Variable domain in full (rest from reference TRBV5-1 and TRBJ1-2): KAGVTQTPRYLIKTRGQQVTLSCSPISGHRSVSWYQQTPGQGLQFLFEYFSETQRNKGNFPGRFSGRQFSNSRSEMNVSTLELGDSALYLCASSLDPGLSYGYTFGSGTRLTVV.

This clone showed up just once. The chain couples TRBV7-9 to TRBJ1-4, with D uncertain. CDR1 is SEHNR, CDR2 FQNEAQ, per germline (reference sequence). The CDR3 contains 13 residues. Trimming pared 5 bases from V and 8 bases from J, leaving 12 bases between. In DNA form, the CDR3 reads TGTGCCAGCAGCGCCGATAAGGGAGAAAAACTGTTTTTT. It is translated as CASSADKGEKLFF.

This rearrangement joins TRBV3-1 (or the pseudogene TRBV3-2) to TRBJ1-6; 10 bases agree with TRBD1. V shed 1 base, J shed 9 bases, and the junction held 6 bases outside the gene matches. This CDR3 spans 16 amino acids. Germline CDR1 and CDR2: LGHDT and YNNKEL (reference sequence). CDR3 loop: CASSQGAGQGPSPLHF. The CDR3 coding sequence is TGTGCCAGCAGCCAAGGGGCGGGACAGGGGCCTTCACCCCTCCACTTT.

This clone has just a few counts. CDR3 nucleotide sequence: TGTGCCAGCAGTCCCACAGGCCCGGCCCGGGCAGATACGCAGTATTTT. As protein: CASSPTGPARADTQYF. The chain employs TRBV6-4 and TRBJ2-3; a weak D match, TRBD1 (5 bases). Looked up from germline, CDR1 is MRHNA and CDR2 is SNTAGT. This CDR3 is 16 amino acids long. Trimming removed 5 bases at V and 4 bases at J, with 19 bases between.

The chain has TRBV7-8 and TRBJ2-3, with no clear D. Deletions cut 5 bases from V and 5 bases from J, with 8 bases between. Germline CDR1 and CDR2: SGHVS and FQNEAQ. The CDR3 is 12 amino acids. The CDR3 reads CASSPLQDTQYF. The CDR3 DNA sequence: TGTGCCAGCAGCCCACTGCAAGATACGCAGTATTTT.

The rearrangement links TRBV12-3 or TRBV12-4 to TRBJ2-5; either TRBD1 or TRBD2 may supply D (5 bases each). The CDR3 runs to 13 residues. V lost 6 bases to trimming and J lost 5 bases, with 13 bases between them. The CDR3 nucleotides read TGTGCCAGCAGATCCCAGGGACGGGAGACCCAGTACTTC. As protein: CASRSQGRETQYF.

The DNA for the CDR3 is TGTGCCAGCAGCTGGGAGTTCGGGGAGCTGTTTTTT. It is translated as CASSWEFGELFF. The V and J genes are TRBV6-1 and TRBJ2-2, with TRBD2 as a possible D gene (5 bases). Germline V gene sequence: CDR1 MNHNS, CDR2 SASEGT. This CDR3 contains 12 residues. Trimming removed 6 bases from V and 7 bases from J, with 9 bases in between.

This chain connects TRBV29-1 to TRBJ2-1; 11 nucleotides agree with TRBD2. The ends lost 3 bases at V and 6 bases at J; junction bases unmatched: 16. The germline V gene encodes CDR1 SQVTM and CDR2 ANQGSEA. The CDR3 totals 18 residues. As DNA, the CDR3 is TGCAGCGTTGATGCGTCGTGGTCTAGCGGGAGGATGGTCAATGAGCAGTTCTTC. Its protein is CSVDASWSSGRMVNEQFF.

The V and J genes are TRBV12-3 or TRBV12-4 and TRBJ2-3, with 8 bases lining up with TRBD2. The CDR3 is 11 amino acids. V lost 7 bases, J lost 8 bases, and 2 bases stayed unmatched. Written as DNA, the CDR3 is TGTGCCAGCACGCTAGCGGGTACGCAGTATTTT. It encodes CASTLAGTQYF.

The chain uses TRBV25-1 and TRBJ2-5; TRBD1 matches at 9 bases. From germline, CDR1 is MGHDK and CDR2 SYGVNS. This CDR3 comprises 14 residues. The junction had 9 bases not matched to a gene; V was cut back by 8 bases and J by 5 bases. CDR3 region: CASSEGQGRETQYF. The DNA for the CDR3 is TGTGCCAGCTCCGAGGGACAGGGACGGGAGACCCAGTACTTC.

In this sample, this clone turned up once. The chain joins TRBV6-5 to TRBJ2-7; D call uncertain. Trimming shortened V by 0 bases and J by 7 bases, and 7 bases separated the two germline ends. The CDR3 has 12 residues. Germline loops: CDR1 MNHEY, CDR2 SVGAGI. The CDR3, as DNA: TGTGCCAGCAGTTACTCCTCCGGAGAGCAGTACTTC. Amino acid sequence: CASSYSSGEQYF.

This chain uses TRBV18 with TRBJ2-7, with D possibly TRBD1 on 5 matching bases. Germline lookup yields CDR1 KGHSH and CDR2 LQKENI. The CDR3 has 15 residues. Trimming took off 6 bases at V and 3 bases at J, with 18 bases between the two ends. The CDR3 loop reads CASSPAGQARYEQYF. DNA of the CDR3: TGTGCCAGCTCCCCGGCAGGGCAGGCTCGCTACGAGCAGTACTTC.

The V call is TRBV19, the J call TRBJ1-4; no reliable D call. V was cut by 5 bases and J by 6 bases, with 10 bases left in between. The CDR3 runs 13 residues. CDR1 is LNHDA and CDR2 is SQIVND in the germline V gene (reference sequence). CDR3 DNA: TGTGCCAGTAGTCAGAGGAACTATGAAAAACTGTTTTTT. Protein product: CASSQRNYEKLFF.

This chain uses TRBV11-3 with TRBJ1-1, with no clear D. This CDR3 contains 11 residues. Germline V lookup: CDR1 SGHNT, CDR2 YENEEA. Trimming pared 7 bases from V and 1 base from J, leaving 4 bases between. In nucleotides, the CDR3 is TGTGCCAGCACAGCGAACACTGAAGCTTTCTTT. It codes for CASTANTEAFF.

The chain couples TRBV5-4 to TRBJ2-7; 11 bases are shared with TRBD2. This CDR3 comprises 18 residues. With V trimmed by 4 bases and J by 7 bases, 19 bases remained unmatched. The V gene's germline CDR1 is SGHNT and CDR2 YYREEE (reference sequence). In nucleotides, the CDR3 is TGTGCCAGCAGCCAGGGGAGGGCTAGCGGGAGGCCCCCCATAGAGCAGTACTTC. It translates to CASSQGRASGRPPIEQYF.

V gene TRBV7-2 combines with J gene TRBJ2-7; D possibly matches TRBD1 or TRBD2 (5 bases each). V dropped 6 bases and J dropped 4 bases, with 16 bases sitting between them. CDR3 length equals 14 residues. Germline V CDR1 and CDR2: SGHTA, FQGNSA. DNA of the CDR3: TGTGCCAGCAGTCACTTGGGGGAAGAGTACGAGCAGTACTTC. This gives the protein CASSHLGEEYEQYF.

V and J are TRBV7-9 and TRBJ1-2; 7 nucleotides line up with TRBD1. This CDR3 region has 15 residues. V lost 4 bases, J lost 1 base, and 6 bases stayed unmatched. CDR1 is SEHNR, CDR2 FQNEAQ, per germline (reference sequence). The CDR3 here is CASSSWDSVNYGYTF. In DNA, the CDR3 is TGTGCCAGCAGCTCGTGGGACAGCGTTAACTATGGCTACACCTTC.

This sequence joins TRBV5-1 and TRBJ1-1, with no clear D. There are 13 residues in the CDR3. Trimming shortened V by 4 bases and J by 3 bases, and 10 bases separated the two germline ends. CDR1 and CDR2 from the germline V gene are SGHRS and YFSETQ. CDR3 DNA sequence: TGCGCCAGCAGCAACACAACGGACACTGAAGCTTTCTTT. This sequence encodes CASSNTTDTEAFF. The whole variable domain, remainder taken from reference TRBV5-1 and TRBJ1-1, is KAGVTQTPRYLIKTRGQQVTLSCSPISGHRSVSWYQQTPGQGLQFLFEYFSETQRNKGNFPGRFSGRQFSNSRSEMNVSTLELGDSALYLCASSNTTDTEAFFGQGTRLTVV.

The CDR3 nucleotides read TGTGCCAGCAGCCTTCAACTAGCTGTGATGGATGAGCAGTTCTTC. It translates to CASSLQLAVMDEQFF. J is TRBJ2-1 and V is TRBV3-1 (or the pseudogene TRBV3-2); maybe TRBD2 (6 bases). The germline V and J ends were trimmed by 4 bases and 8 bases, with 18 bases remaining between them. The germline V gene has CDR1 LGHDT and CDR2 YNNKEL (reference sequence). The CDR3 contains 15 residues.

The gene calls are TRBV10-3 and TRBJ2-3, with 7 bases aligning to TRBD2. There are 15 residues in the CDR3. Germline values: CDR1 ENHRY, CDR2 SYGVKD. The J segment lost 3 bases and the V segment lost 6 bases, leaving 9 bases of the junction unmatched. The CDR3 nucleotides are TGTGCCATCAGCCCCGCGGGAGATGGGACAGATACGCAGTATTTT. Translation: CAISPAGDGTDTQYF.

The V gene is TRBV29-1, the J gene TRBJ2-7, with 7 bases aligning to TRBD1. CDR3 length: 14 amino acids. Germline values: CDR1 SQVTM, CDR2 ANQGSEA. The ends lost 5 bases at V and 1 base at J; junction bases unmatched: 8. The CDR3 loop is CSVLRQGKSYEQYF. The CDR3 DNA follows: TGCAGCGTTCTAAGACAGGGCAAATCCTACGAGCAGTACTTC.

Only a few counts were recorded for this clone. The V call is TRBV28, the J call TRBJ1-1; TRBD1 might be the D (6 bases). This CDR3 has 14 amino acids. Germline-derived CDR1 and CDR2 are MDHEN and SYDVKM. Between the trimmed V and J ends, which lost 6 bases and 7 bases, there was a span of 18 bases. The DNA for the CDR3 is TGTGCCAGCAGGCCCGCTCAGGGGCGAGGTGAAGCTTTCTTT. Translating gives CASRPAQGRGEAFF. Combining the CDR3 with reference TRBV28 and TRBJ1-1 gives the whole variable domain DVKVTQSSRYLVKRTGEKVFLECVQDMDHENMFWYRQDPGLGLRLIYFSYDVKMKEKGDIPEGYSVSREKKERFSLILESASTNQTSMYLCASRPAQGRGEAFFGQGTRLTVV.